This is a list of T cell receptor beta chains from one sample in a study of cytomegalovirus exposure and HLA in healthy donors. Assay: immunoSEQ multiplex PCR; the TCRdb copy retains only in-frame clones and omits some. The sample lists 200,000 to 300,000 clones, more than 75% seen once, with 5% to 6.5% in the top ten. Sequencing was carried out using PBMCs. The receptors here all came from a woman in her 40s in good health and CMV-seropositive. CDR3s include the opening cysteine and the closing phenylalanine or tryptophan. Fields, in order: D gene, J gene, clone size, V gene, CDR3 protein, CDR3 DNA. A D gene is named only where the DNA matches it firmly. Rows may omit the clone size; those that give it use once, few, many or a size class.

TRBD2 | TRBJ2-1 | - | TRBV13 | CASSLDGTSVEGEQFF | TGTGCCAGCAGCTTAGACGGGACTAGCGTGGAGGGGGAGCAGTTCTTC
TRBD1 | TRBJ1-2 | once | TRBV9 | CASSGPQGAYGYTF | TGTGCCAGCAGCGGTCCGCAGGGGGCTTATGGCTACACCTTC
- | TRBJ2-7 | - | TRBV6-6 | CASSYVRDEQYF | TGTGCCAGCAGTTACGTGAGAGACGAGCAGTACTTC
- | TRBJ2-2 | - | TRBV21-1 | CASSTEEELYTGELFF | TGTGCCAGCAGCACAGAGGAGGAGCTATACACCGGGGAGCTGTTTTTT
- | TRBJ2-2 | - | TRBV5-1 | CASSIGQTGELFF | TGCGCCAGCAGCATCGGACAGACCGGGGAGCTGTTTTTT
TRBD2 | TRBJ2-7 | - | TRBV11-2 | CASSLADVQRGFSYEQYF | TGTGCCAGCAGCTTAGCCGACGTGCAGCGGGGCTTCTCCTACGAGCAGTACTTC
TRBD1 | TRBJ1-2 | - | TRBV6-5 | CASRQDRLTNYGYTF | TGTGCCAGCAGACAGGACAGGCTTACTAACTATGGCTACACCTTC
TRBD2 | TRBJ2-7 | - | TRBV19 | CASSLSGSDHEQYF | TGTGCCAGTAGTCTTAGCGGGAGTGACCACGAGCAGTACTTC
- | TRBJ2-1 | - | TRBV7-8 | CASSREGGQFF | TGTGCCAGCAGTCGCGAGGGAGGGCAGTTCTTC
- | TRBJ1-2 | - | TRBV19 | CASSIMAGNYGYTF | TGTGCCAGTAGTATAATGGCGGGGAACTATGGCTACACCTTC
TRBD1 | TRBJ2-3 | - | TRBV27 | CASSLGQGVVDTQYF | TGTGCCAGCAGTTTGGGACAGGGGGTGGTAGATACGCAGTATTTT
TRBD2 | TRBJ2-3 | - | TRBV7-9 | CASTAYGTSVSTDTQYF | TGTGCCAGCACCGCTTACGGGACTAGCGTTAGCACAGATACGCAGTATTTT
TRBD2 | TRBJ2-5 | once | TRBV30 | CAFSAGGEIQYF | TGTGCCTTCTCGGCGGGAGGAGAGATCCAGTACTTC
- | TRBJ1-5 | - | TRBV6-6 | CASNRDLPNQPQHF | TGTGCCAGCAACCGGGATCTGCCGAATCAGCCCCAGCATTTT
- | TRBJ1-2 | few | TRBV4-3 | CASSHAGGRTGYNGYTF | TGCGCCAGCAGCCATGCGGGGGGGAGAACAGGGTATAATGGCTACACCTTC
- | TRBJ1-1 | - | TRBV2 | CASSRQPGFNTEAFF | TGTGCCAGCAGTCGACAACCGGGATTTAACACTGAAGCTTTCTTT
- | TRBJ1-2 | once | TRBV18 | CASSSVTYGYTF | TGTGCCAGCTCTTCAGTGACATATGGCTACACCTTC
TRBD1 | TRBJ1-1 | few | TRBV30 | CAWRFLTDRGLNEAFF | TGTGCCTGGAGGTTCCTTACAGACAGGGGGCTTAATGAAGCTTTCTTT
TRBD1 | TRBJ2-3 | - | TRBV4-1 | CASSHSDRGNTDTQYF | TGCGCCAGCAGCCACTCAGACAGGGGAAACACAGATACGCAGTATTTT
- | TRBJ1-5 | - | TRBV6-5 | CASSTTQGRPQHF | TGTGCCAGCAGTACGACCCAGGGGCGGCCCCAGCATTTT
TRBD2 | TRBJ2-3 | - | TRBV4-2 | CASSRERGPLGDTQYF | TGTGCCAGCAGCCGGGAGCGGGGACCGCTAGGAGATACGCAGTATTTT
TRBD2 | TRBJ2-1 | - | TRBV5-8 | CASSLGLAGSVEQFF | TGTGCCAGCAGCCTGGGACTAGCGGGATCTGTTGAGCAGTTCTTC
TRBD1 | TRBJ2-1 | - | TRBV5-6 | CASSLDRGTGLLNEQFF | TGTGCCAGCAGCTTGGATAGAGGGACAGGCCTCCTCAATGAGCAGTTCTTC
- | TRBJ1-1 | - | TRBV4-1 | CASSQQGGIEAFF | TGCGCCAGCAGCCAACAGGGAGGAATTGAAGCTTTCTTT
- | TRBJ1-2 | - | TRBV9 | CASSASNGYTF | TGTGCCAGCAGCGCTTCTAATGGCTACACCTTC
TRBD2 | TRBJ2-7 | - | TRBV28 | CASSYRLAGEGEQYF | TGTGCCAGCAGTTATCGACTAGCGGGAGAGGGGGAGCAGTACTTC